The entry that follows covers one T cell receptor (beta chain) sequence. No cognate antigen has been identified for it. One base away there is no much larger clone; base qualities are not given. High-throughput TCR beta sequencing profiled peripheral blood CD8+ and CD4+ T cells from healthy donors, Susac syndrome patients and multiple sclerosis patients. Susac syndrome patients met recently defined diagnostic criteria for definite or probable disease. Bulk CD8+ and CD4+ T cells were purified by magnetic negative isolation, whereas CD8+ TEMRA cells were enriched by FACS. Blood was collected in EDTA tubes and processed within 24 hours, with PBMCs isolated through density gradient centrifugation. PBMCs intended for TCR sequencing were frozen in liquid nitrogen and were later thawed in a 37 degrees C water bath. The sorted or isolated CD4+, CD8+ and CD8+ TEMRA cells had a purity of 90% or higher. RNA was extracted using the RNeasy kit, and about 0.45 to 1 ug of the RNA was reverse transcribed with random hexamers. The immunoSEQ multiplex PCR assay, which covers 54 Vbeta and 13 Jbeta segments, was used to amplify TCR beta CDR3 regions. PCR amplification bias was corrected by using a synthetic template baseline for primer optimization and computational correction. On the authors' methods: Only productive sequences were kept, with reads annotated to V, D and J genes according to IMGT and analyzed in immunoSEQ Analyzer. To calculate clonality, Shannon entropy was normalized by log2 of the number of productive unique sequences and then subtracted from one. For each patient and control, public and private clones were evaluated among the 100 most prevalent clones. Clones were defined as Susac-specific when absent from the healthy and MS cohorts, from 1052 published viral clones and from other ImmuneACCESS disease sequences. TCRdb ran its own pipeline on the public reads, namely fastp trimming at Q25 and MiXCR clone calling, and kept in-frame beta chains. Rows with a matching CDR3 protein are joined into one entry that keeps the most common DNA and genes. The V and J calls and clone size come from TCRdb's table, not from the authors' own analysis. The sample contains some 77,000 distinct CDR3 sequences, about 93% of them found a single time. Around 0.52% of the sample is in the top ten clones.

V sheds 6 bases and J sheds 0 bases, leaving 12 bases between their ends. The CDR3, from cysteine to phenylalanine, totals 14 residues. Kept here is only the CDR3 DNA, which spans 42 bases and is read in frame from base 1. CDR1 is given as SQVTM and CDR2 as ANQGSEA, both from the germline V gene. This specimen comes from a study of CD8 T cells in Susac syndrome (dated by TCRdb to about 2019). Context from the whole study: Of the Susac syndrome patients who were sequenced, roughly 6 had clinically active disease and 8 or 9 were in clinical remission. At blood withdrawal, Susac syndrome patients were either therapy-naive, taking corticosteroids (in some cases with IVIg as well), or taking IVIg alone. Whether CD8+ T cell activation and differentiation in Susac syndrome was antigen driven was tested using repertoire sequencing.

The research as a whole found: The number of individuals in the TCR sequencing and HLA analysis was recognized as being relatively small. The CD4+ T cell repertoire of patients with Susac syndrome showed no detectable clonal expansion.

Sequencing was carried out using CD4+ T cells from PBMCs. The receptor comes from a human donor with Susac syndrome. The chain employs TRBV29-1 and TRBJ2-4; no D gene can be assigned with confidence. At the DNA level, the sequence is TGCAGCGTGACATCAAATCTAGCCAAAAACATTCAGTACTTC. Translated, it gives CSVTSNLAKNIQYF.